These 15 T cell receptor beta chains originate from one sample sequenced in a study of blood T cell repertoires in COVID-19 (dated by TCRdb to 2020 to 2022). Library preparation employed the immunoSEQ multiplex PCR assay. Entries here come from immuneACCESS through TCRdb and include only in-frame sequences with V and J called. Some clones fail to appear in such tables; in the studies checked, an unresolved V gene covers under half of the shortfall, and the cause of the remainder is unknown. This sample has 150,000 to 180,000 clones in its table, and roughly four fifths of those were observed once. Under 2% of the sample is held by the ten biggest clonotypes. The sample was peripheral blood. These receptors all come from a man at least 80 years old with acute or convalescent COVID-19.

This rearrangement joins TRBV5-1 to TRBJ2-1; TRBD2 matches at 15 bases. The V gene's germline CDR1 is SGHRS and CDR2 YFSETQ. With V trimmed by 4 bases and J by 10 bases, 3 bases remained unmatched. The CDR3 runs to 14 residues. CDR3 coding DNA: TGCGCCAGCAGCGTCGGGACTAGCGGGGGGGAGCAGTTCTTC. Its protein product is CASSVGTSGGEQFF.

This clone occurred a few times. The V gene is TRBV5-4, the J gene TRBJ2-5; 7 bases agree with TRBD2. The CDR3 has 15 amino acids. Germline V gives CDR1 SGHNT, CDR2 YYREEE (reference sequence). Losses at the gene ends were 5 bases for V and 5 bases for J; bases not matched to a gene: 12. Here the CDR3 DNA reads TGTGCCAGCAGTGAAACGGGGGGTCGGGGGGAGACCCAGTACTTC. It yields the protein CASSETGGRGETQYF.

V gene TRBV28 combines with J gene TRBJ1-1, with D maybe TRBD1 (5 bases). This CDR3 has 14 amino acids. Germline-derived CDR1 and CDR2 are MDHEN and SYDVKM. V was cut by 7 bases and J by 3 bases, with 15 bases left in between. CDR3 sequence: CASIVGGRDTEAFF. In DNA form, the CDR3 reads TGTGCCAGCATCGTGGGGGGTAGGGACACTGAAGCTTTCTTT.

This chain uses TRBV5-1 with TRBJ2-3; 7 bases fit TRBD2. The CDR3 covers 14 residues. After removal of 4 bases from V and 6 bases from J, the junction contained 8 bases not matched to a gene. Germline-derived CDR1 and CDR2 are SGHRS and YFSETQ. CDR3 residues: CASSQGGGSDTQYF. CDR3 nucleotide sequence: TGCGCCAGCAGCCAGGGCGGGGGATCGGATACGCAGTATTTT.

This clone was counted between two and nine times. The chain couples TRBV19 to TRBJ2-1, with 9 bases aligning to TRBD2. V lost 5 bases and J lost 7; bases outside the gene matches: 9. Germline V gene data show CDR1 as LNHDA and CDR2 as SQIVND (reference sequence). The length of the CDR3 is 15 residues. The DNA of the CDR3 is TGTGCCAGTAGTCGAGCGGGGGGCGGGAGGAATGAGCAGTTCTTC. Translated, it gives CASSRAGGGRNEQFF. Complete variable domain (other parts from reference TRBV19 and TRBJ2-1): DGGITQSPKYLFRKEGQNVTLSCEQNLNHDAMYWYRQDPGQGLRLIYYSQIVNDFQKGDIAEGYSVSREKKESFPLTVTSAQKNPTAFYLCASSRAGGGRNEQFFGPGTRLTVL.

This clone was seen a single time. This chain connects TRBV6-5 to TRBJ1-1, with TRBD1 matching 7 bases. With V trimmed by 6 bases and J by 8 bases, 9 bases remained unmatched. This CDR3 has 13 residues. In germline, CDR1 is MNHEY, CDR2 SVGAGI. CDR3 in DNA: TGTGCCAGCAGCTGGGGACAGTTATCGGAAGCTTTCTTT. This gives the protein CASSWGQLSEAFF.

This chain joins TRBV30 and TRBJ1-2; D perhaps matches TRBD1 (5 bases). The CDR3 is made up of 16 amino acids. Germline values: CDR1 GTSNPN, CDR2 SVGIG (reference sequence). Trimming took off 8 bases at V and 0 bases at J, with 22 bases between the two ends. The CDR3 reads CALRGGQGQANYGYTF. The CDR3 nucleotides read TGTGCCCTCCGGGGAGGGCAGGGCCAAGCTAACTATGGCTACACCTTC.

This clone occurred a few times. The chain has TRBV10-3 and TRBJ2-3; 12 bases match TRBD2. The CDR3 is 17 residues long. Germline values: CDR1 ENHRY, CDR2 SYGVKD. J gave up 3 bases and V 5 bases, and 9 bases lay outside the gene matches. As DNA, the CDR3 is TGTGCCATCAGTCTTACGACTAGCGGGGGAGTAACAGATACGCAGTATTTT. It encodes CAISLTTSGGVTDTQYF.

This chain links TRBV11-2 with TRBJ1-2; 11 bases fit TRBD1. The CDR3 spans 14 residues. Germline-derived CDR1 and CDR2 are SGHAT and FQNNGV. V was pared by 5 bases and J by 6 bases, with 5 bases of the junction left unmatched. The CDR3 loop is CASSARTGGHGYTF. The CDR3 nucleotides are TGTGCCAGCAGCGCCCGGACAGGGGGCCATGGCTACACCTTC.

In its sample, this clone was seen once. The V and J genes are TRBV7-2 and TRBJ2-5; 10 bases agree with TRBD2. V shed 5 bases, J shed 11 bases, and the junction held 11 bases outside the gene matches. The CDR3 length is 14 residues. Germline loops: CDR1 SGHTA, CDR2 FQGNSA. CDR3 in amino acids: CASSLEQAGGPQYF. CDR3 coding DNA: TGTGCCAGCAGCCTCGAGCAAGCGGGGGGGCCTCAGTACTTC.

The chain recombines TRBV10-3 with TRBJ2-2; 10 bases match TRBD2. V was pared by 5 bases and J by 5 bases, with 8 bases of the junction left unmatched. There are 16 residues in the CDR3. Germline CDR1 is ENHRY and CDR2 is SYGVKD. The DNA for the CDR3 is TGTGCCATCAGTCGAAGCGGGGGGGCCGAAACCGGGGAGCTGTTTTTT. It is translated as CAISRSGGAETGELFF.

Comments on this clone: Other DNA sequences in this specimen translate into the identical CDR3. This chain connects TRBV12-3 or TRBV12-4 to TRBJ1-6; unclear D gene. V lost 1 base to trimming and J lost 7 bases, with 5 bases between them. The CDR3 has 13 amino acids. The CDR3 DNA follows: TGTGCCAGCAGTTTAGGGCAGAATTCACCCCTCCACTTT. This gives the protein CASSLGQNSPLHF.

The V gene is TRBV9, the J gene TRBJ2-7; 9 bases line up with TRBD1. CDR3 length: 13 residues. Germline CDR1 SGDLS, CDR2 YYNGEE. Trimming cost V 3 bases and J 3 bases; bases outside gene matches: 1. CDR3 loop: CASSGGQGYEQYF. CDR3 nucleotides: TGTGCCAGCAGCGGGGGACAGGGCTACGAGCAGTACTTC.

This clone was detected only once. The chain combines TRBV19 with TRBJ2-5; 8 nucleotides match TRBD1. The CDR3 extends over 13 amino acids. V trimming: 8 bases; J trimming: 7 bases; junction bases outside the gene matches: 9. Germline V CDR1 and CDR2: LNHDA, SQIVND (reference sequence). The CDR3 region is CASATGAGGTQYF. The CDR3 DNA reads as TGTGCCAGTGCGACAGGGGCTGGCGGGACCCAGTACTTC.

V is TRBV7-2 and J is TRBJ2-1, with 7 nucleotides matching TRBD1. Germline values: CDR1 SGHTA, CDR2 FQGNSA. The length of the CDR3 is 11 residues. The ends lost 7 bases at V and 14 bases at J; junction bases unmatched: 8. The CDR3 sequence is CASTSRQGEFF. DNA of the CDR3: TGTGCCAGCACCTCGAGGCAGGGGGAGTTCTTC.